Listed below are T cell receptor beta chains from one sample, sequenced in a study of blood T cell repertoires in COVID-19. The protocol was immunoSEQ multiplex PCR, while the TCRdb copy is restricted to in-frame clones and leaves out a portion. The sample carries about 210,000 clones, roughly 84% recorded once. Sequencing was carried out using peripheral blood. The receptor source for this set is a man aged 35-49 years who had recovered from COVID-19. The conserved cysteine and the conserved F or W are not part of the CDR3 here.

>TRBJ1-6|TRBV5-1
ASSLGHAGSPLH
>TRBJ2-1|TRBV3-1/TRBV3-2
ASSHNSEQF
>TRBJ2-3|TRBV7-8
ASSPPSGGAGVGDTQY
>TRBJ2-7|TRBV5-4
ASSLRPGVDEQY
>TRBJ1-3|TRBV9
ASSREGQGAGNTIY
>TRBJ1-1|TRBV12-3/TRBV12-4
ASSLRQTEAF
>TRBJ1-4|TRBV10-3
AISDLRQGVGKLF
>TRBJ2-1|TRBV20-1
SASLLTSGSWNNEQF
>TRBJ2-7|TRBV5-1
ASSLGTSSGQGYEQY
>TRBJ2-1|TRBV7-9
ASSRQGHEQF
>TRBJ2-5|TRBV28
ASRYGLAGGAQETQY
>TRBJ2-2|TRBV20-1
SASDNRDTGELF
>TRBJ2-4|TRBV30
AWERGGRGQNIQY
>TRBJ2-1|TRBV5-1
ASSLGGQGSINEQF
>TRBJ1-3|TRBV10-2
ASKPRGGDPGNTIY
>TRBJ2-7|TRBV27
ASSFNRAYEQY